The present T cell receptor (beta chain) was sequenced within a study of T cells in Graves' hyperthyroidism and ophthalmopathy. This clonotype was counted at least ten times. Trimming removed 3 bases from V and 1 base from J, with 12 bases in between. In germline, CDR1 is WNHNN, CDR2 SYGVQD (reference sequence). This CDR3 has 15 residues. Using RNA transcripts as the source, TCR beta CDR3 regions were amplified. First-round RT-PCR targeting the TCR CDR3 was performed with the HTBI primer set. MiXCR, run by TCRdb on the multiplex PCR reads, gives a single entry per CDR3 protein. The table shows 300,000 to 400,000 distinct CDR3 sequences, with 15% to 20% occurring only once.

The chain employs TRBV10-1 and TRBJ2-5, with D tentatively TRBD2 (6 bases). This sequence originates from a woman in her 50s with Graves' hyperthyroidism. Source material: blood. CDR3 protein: CASSDPRSGQETQYF. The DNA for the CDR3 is TGCGCCAGCAGTGACCCTCGTAGCGGCCAAGAGACCCAGTACTTC.